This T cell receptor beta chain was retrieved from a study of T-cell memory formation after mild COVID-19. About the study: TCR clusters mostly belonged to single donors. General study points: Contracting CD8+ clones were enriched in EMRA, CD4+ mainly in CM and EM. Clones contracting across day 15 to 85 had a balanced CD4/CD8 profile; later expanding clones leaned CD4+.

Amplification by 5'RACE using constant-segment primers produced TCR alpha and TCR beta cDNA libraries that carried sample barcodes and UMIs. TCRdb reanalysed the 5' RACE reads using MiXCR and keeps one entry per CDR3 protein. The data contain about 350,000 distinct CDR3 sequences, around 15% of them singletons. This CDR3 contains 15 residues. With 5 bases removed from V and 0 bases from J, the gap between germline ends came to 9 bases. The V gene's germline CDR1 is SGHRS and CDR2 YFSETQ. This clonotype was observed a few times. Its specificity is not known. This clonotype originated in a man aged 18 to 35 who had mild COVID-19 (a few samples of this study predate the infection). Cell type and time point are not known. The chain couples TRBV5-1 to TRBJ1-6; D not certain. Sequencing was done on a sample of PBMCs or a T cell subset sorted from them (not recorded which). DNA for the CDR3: TGCGCCAGCAGGAATATGGGCTCCTATAATTCACCCCTCCACTTT. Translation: CASRNMGSYNSPLHF.